This T cell receptor (beta chain) was sequenced in a study of low-dose radiotherapy and immunotherapy resistance in tumors. Study in general: Intravenous ipilimumab 1 mg/kg every six weeks was given with nivolumab 240 mg every two weeks.

First-strand cDNA relied on TRAV- and TRBV-specific primers spanning alpha and beta chains. For amplifying TCRs, the PCR ran for 15 to 20 cycles with Phusion, which was used together with a constant-region primer and the adapter on the V primers. From the reads, TCRdb called clonotypes with MiXCR, one entry per CDR3 protein. The sample yields more than 70,000 distinct CDR3 sequences, 30% to 40% seen once. Specified time point: before trial treatment. This clonotype has ten or more counts. V was pared by 1 base and J by 12 bases, with 14 bases between. Germline CDR1 reads SGHRS; CDR2 reads YFSETQ. The CDR3 has 14 amino acids.

The source material was PBMCs, sampled before treatment. The rearrangement joins TRBV5-1 to TRBJ1-6; the D is unclear. This receptor was obtained from a female donor with ovarian cancer. The CDR3 region is CASSLMGEEGPLHF. CDR3 nucleotide sequence: TGCGCCAGCAGCTTGATGGGCGAGGAAGGACCCCTCCACTTT.